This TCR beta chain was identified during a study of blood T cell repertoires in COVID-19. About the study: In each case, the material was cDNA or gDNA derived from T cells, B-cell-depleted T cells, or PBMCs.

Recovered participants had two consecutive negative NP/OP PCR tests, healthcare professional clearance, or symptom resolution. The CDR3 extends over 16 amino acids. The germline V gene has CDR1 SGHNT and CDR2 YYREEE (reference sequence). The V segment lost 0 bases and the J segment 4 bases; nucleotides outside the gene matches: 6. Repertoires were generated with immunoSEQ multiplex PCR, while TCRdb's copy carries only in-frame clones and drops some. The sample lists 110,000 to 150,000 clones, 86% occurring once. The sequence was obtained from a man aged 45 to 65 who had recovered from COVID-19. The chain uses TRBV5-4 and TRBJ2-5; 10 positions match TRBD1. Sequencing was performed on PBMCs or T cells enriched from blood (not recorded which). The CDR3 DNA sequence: TGTGCCAGCAGCTTGGAAGACCGGGACAGGGGAGAGACCCAGTACTTC. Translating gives CASSLEDRDRGETQYF.